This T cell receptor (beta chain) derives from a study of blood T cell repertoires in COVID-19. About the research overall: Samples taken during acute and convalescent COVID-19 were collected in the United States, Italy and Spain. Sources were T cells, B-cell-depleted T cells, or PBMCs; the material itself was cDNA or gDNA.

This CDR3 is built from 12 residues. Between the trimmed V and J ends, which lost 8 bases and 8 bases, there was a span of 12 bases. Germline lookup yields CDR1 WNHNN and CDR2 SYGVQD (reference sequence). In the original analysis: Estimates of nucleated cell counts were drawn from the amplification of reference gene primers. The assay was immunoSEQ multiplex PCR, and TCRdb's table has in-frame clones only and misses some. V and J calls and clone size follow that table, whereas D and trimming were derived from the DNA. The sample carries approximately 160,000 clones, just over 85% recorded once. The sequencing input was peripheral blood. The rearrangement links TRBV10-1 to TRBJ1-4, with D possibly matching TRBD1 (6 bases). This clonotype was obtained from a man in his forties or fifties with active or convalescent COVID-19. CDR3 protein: CASQGREEKLFF. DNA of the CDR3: TGCGCCAGCCAGGGGAGGGAGGAAAAACTGTTTTTT.